The rows below give T cell receptor beta chains drawn from one sample of a study of T cell responses to AZD1222 COVID-19 vaccine. Assay used: immunoSEQ multiplex PCR; TCRdb lists only in-frame clones, some missing. The sample carries more than 110,000 clones, under 95% recorded once. The sample here was peripheral blood, taken on day 0 of AZD1222 vaccination. The origin of the receptors is an adult in good health. Each CDR3 is given with its conserved first and last residue. D genes are given only for firm matches. The size entry is marked missing in some rows and otherwise reads once, few, many or a size class.

DNA: TGTGCCAGTAGTATTCGTCCGATCAATGAGCAGTTCTTC
CDR3: CASSIRPINEQFF
size: -
D: -
J: TRBJ2-1
V: TRBV19

DNA: TGCGCCAGCTCCCCCCGGGGACTTAACTATGGCTACACCTTC
CDR3: CASSPRGLNYGYTF
size: once
D: -
J: TRBJ1-2
V: TRBV5-1

DNA: TGTGCCAGCAGCCCGCCCAGGGGCTCTGGAAACACCATATATTTT
CDR3: CASSPPRGSGNTIYF
size: -
D: -
J: TRBJ1-3
V: TRBV7-9

DNA: TGTGCCAGCAGCCAAGATAGCAATCAGCCCCAGCATTTT
CDR3: CASSQDSNQPQHF
size: -
D: -
J: TRBJ1-5
V: TRBV5-8

DNA: TGTGCCAGTAGTCTAGAGACAGCCTATAGCAATCAGCCCCAGCATTTT
CDR3: CASSLETAYSNQPQHF
size: -
D: -
J: TRBJ1-5
V: TRBV19

DNA: TGTGCCAGCAGCGTAGGTCTATCAACTAATGAAAAACTGTTTTTT
CDR3: CASSVGLSTNEKLFF
size: -
D: -
J: TRBJ1-4
V: TRBV9

DNA: TGTGCCAGCACACGGGACTCAGGCATAGGTTCACCCCTCCACTTT
CDR3: CASTRDSGIGSPLHF
size: -
D: -
J: TRBJ1-6
V: TRBV6-6

DNA: TGCGCCAGCAGCCAGCCATCTAGAGGTATCTATGGCTACACCTTC
CDR3: CASSQPSRGIYGYTF
size: -
D: -
J: TRBJ1-2
V: TRBV4-1

DNA: TGTGCCTGGAGTTGGGCCGCGGGTGGCGAGCAGTACTTC
CDR3: CAWSWAAGGEQYF
size: -
D: -
J: TRBJ2-7
V: TRBV30

DNA: TGCGCCAGCAGCTTGGGGGACAGGGGAGCTTTCTTT
CDR3: CASSLGDRGAFF
size: -
D: TRBD1
J: TRBJ1-1
V: TRBV5-1

DNA: TGTGCCAGCCCCGGAGGTCCCCAGGAGACCCAGTACTTC
CDR3: CASPGGPQETQYF
size: -
D: -
J: TRBJ2-5
V: TRBV28

DNA: TGTGCCAGCAGGGATGGGGACGCTGGAAACACCATATATTTT
CDR3: CASRDGDAGNTIYF
size: once
D: -
J: TRBJ1-3
V: TRBV13

DNA: TGTGCCAGCAGCCCGGAGGGGTATGGCTACACCTTC
CDR3: CASSPEGYGYTF
size: -
D: -
J: TRBJ1-2
V: TRBV11-2

DNA: TGCGCCAGCAGCCTACTCCCGTCTGGAAACACCATATATTTT
CDR3: CASSLLPSGNTIYF
size: -
D: -
J: TRBJ1-3
V: TRBV4-1

DNA: TGTGCCATCAGTGAATCCCCCGGACGGGACACCGGGGAGCTGTTTTTT
CDR3: CAISESPGRDTGELFF
size: -
D: -
J: TRBJ2-2
V: TRBV10-3

DNA: TGTGCCAGCAGCCCCCCCTGGGGACTAGCAGACTACAATGAGCAGTTCTTC
CDR3: CASSPPWGLADYNEQFF
size: few
D: TRBD2
J: TRBJ2-1
V: TRBV7-8

DNA: TGTGCCAGCAGGGACAGGGACCTTGTTAACTATGGCTACACCTTC
CDR3: CASRDRDLVNYGYTF
size: -
D: -
J: TRBJ1-2
V: TRBV21-1

DNA: TGTGCCAGCAGCTCCAACATGAATCAGCCCCAGCATTTT
CDR3: CASSSNMNQPQHF
size: -
D: -
J: TRBJ1-5
V: TRBV11-3

DNA: TGTGCCAGCAGCTTACGGGGTTTGTTGAACACTGAAGCTTTCTTT
CDR3: CASSLRGLLNTEAFF
size: -
D: -
J: TRBJ1-1
V: TRBV11-3

DNA: TGTGCCAGCAGCTCACGACAGGGTAGGACCGGGGAGCTGTTTTTT
CDR3: CASSSRQGRTGELFF
size: -
D: TRBD1
J: TRBJ2-2
V: TRBV5-4

DNA: TGTGCCAGCAGCCGAGACGGACCGAACACCGGGGAGCTGTTTTTT
CDR3: CASSRDGPNTGELFF
size: -
D: -
J: TRBJ2-2
V: TRBV11-3

DNA: TGTGCCAGCAGCTTGTATAACTACGAGCAGTACTTC
CDR3: CASSLYNYEQYF
size: -
D: -
J: TRBJ2-7
V: TRBV11-3

DNA: TGTGCCAGCAGCTTTGGGGGGCAGCCCCAGCATTTT
CDR3: CASSFGGQPQHF
size: -
D: -
J: TRBJ1-5
V: TRBV7-2

DNA: TGTGCCAGCAGCTGGGACAGGGGGGCCTATGGCTACACCTTC
CDR3: CASSWDRGAYGYTF
size: -
D: TRBD1
J: TRBJ1-2
V: TRBV5-5

DNA: TGTGCCAGCAGTATCGGACAGACCCAGTACTTC
CDR3: CASSIGQTQYF
size: -
D: -
J: TRBJ2-5
V: TRBV28

DNA: TGTGCCAGCAGGCCCACAGGGACGCACTATGGCTACACCTTC
CDR3: CASRPTGTHYGYTF
size: -
D: -
J: TRBJ1-2
V: TRBV27

DNA: TGTGCCAGCAGTGCCCTGGCGTACCAAGAGACCCAGTACTTC
CDR3: CASSALAYQETQYF
size: -
D: -
J: TRBJ2-5
V: TRBV2

DNA: TGTGCCATCAGTGAACAGGGGGCGCGGTATAATTCACCCCTCCACTTT
CDR3: CAISEQGARYNSPLHF
size: once
D: TRBD1
J: TRBJ1-6
V: TRBV10-3

DNA: TGTGCCACCAGTGATTACGGGACTGAAGCTTTCTTT
CDR3: CATSDYGTEAFF
size: -
D: -
J: TRBJ1-1
V: TRBV24-1

DNA: TGTGCCAGCAGCCCACCGGGACTCAACAATGAGCAGTTCTTC
CDR3: CASSPPGLNNEQFF
size: -
D: -
J: TRBJ2-1
V: TRBV27

DNA: TGTGCCAGCAGTGAGAGTGGGGGCTCCGGGGAGCTGTTTTTT
CDR3: CASSESGGSGELFF
size: -
D: -
J: TRBJ2-2
V: TRBV2

DNA: TGCGCCAGCAGCCAAGGGGGCAGGGGGAAGGCGAACACCGGGGAGCTGTTTTTT
CDR3: CASSQGGRGKANTGELFF
size: -
D: TRBD1
J: TRBJ2-2
V: TRBV4-1